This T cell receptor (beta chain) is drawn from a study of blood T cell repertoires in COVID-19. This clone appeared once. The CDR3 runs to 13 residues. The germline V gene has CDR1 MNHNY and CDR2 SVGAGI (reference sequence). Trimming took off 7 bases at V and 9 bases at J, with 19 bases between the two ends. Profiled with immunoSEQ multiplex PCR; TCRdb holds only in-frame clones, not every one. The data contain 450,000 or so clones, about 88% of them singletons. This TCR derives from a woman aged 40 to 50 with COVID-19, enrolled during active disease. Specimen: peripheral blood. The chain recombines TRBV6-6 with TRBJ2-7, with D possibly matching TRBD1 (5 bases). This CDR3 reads CASKGRTPRGQYF. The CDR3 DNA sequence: TGTGCCAGCAAAGGAAGGACACCACGAGGGCAGTACTTC.